This entry lists 2 T cell receptor beta chains sequenced from one sample in a study of CD8 T cells in ankylosing spondylitis (dated by TCRdb to 2016 to 2017). Library preparation employed 5' RACE. Sequencing was performed on an Illumina HiSeq 2500. In-frame beta chains were kept once TCRdb had trimmed the public reads at Q25 with fastp and called clones with MiXCR. Rows with one shared CDR3 protein collapse into an entry with the most common genes and DNA. In this sample the table shows approximately 150,000 distinct CDR3 sequences, approximately 32% of which occur a single time. 6% of the sample rests with the top ten. Sequenced sample: synovial fluid, either unsorted or a sorted T cell fraction (not recorded which). These receptors all come from a male donor with ankylosing spondylitis.

This clonotype was seen repeatedly, ten times or more. The rearrangement joins TRBV5-1 to TRBJ1-1, with D hard to call. V was cut by 2 bases and J by 5 bases, with 10 bases left in between. The CDR3 totals 13 residues. Germline CDR1 and CDR2: SGHRS and YFSETQ. This CDR3 is CASSFEGATEAFF. The CDR3, as DNA: TGCGCCAGCAGCTTTGAGGGAGCGACTGAAGCTTTCTTT.

The chain joins TRBV5-1 to TRBJ2-3, with TRBD2 as a possible D gene (5 bases). CDR1 and CDR2 (germline): SGHRS, YFSETQ. This CDR3 has 14 amino acids. The ends were cut back, 4 bases at V and 4 bases at J, with 13 bases in the middle. The CDR3 DNA sequence: TGCGCCAGCAGCGGTACTAGTCGTGCAGATACGCAGTATTTT. Its protein is CASSGTSRADTQYF. The full variable domain, with the rest looked up from reference TRBV5-1 and TRBJ2-3, is KAGVTQTPRYLIKTRGQQVTLSCSPISGHRSVSWYQQTPGQGLQFLFEYFSETQRNKGNFPGRFSGRQFSNSRSEMNVSTLELGDSALYLCASSGTSRADTQYFGPGTRLTVL.